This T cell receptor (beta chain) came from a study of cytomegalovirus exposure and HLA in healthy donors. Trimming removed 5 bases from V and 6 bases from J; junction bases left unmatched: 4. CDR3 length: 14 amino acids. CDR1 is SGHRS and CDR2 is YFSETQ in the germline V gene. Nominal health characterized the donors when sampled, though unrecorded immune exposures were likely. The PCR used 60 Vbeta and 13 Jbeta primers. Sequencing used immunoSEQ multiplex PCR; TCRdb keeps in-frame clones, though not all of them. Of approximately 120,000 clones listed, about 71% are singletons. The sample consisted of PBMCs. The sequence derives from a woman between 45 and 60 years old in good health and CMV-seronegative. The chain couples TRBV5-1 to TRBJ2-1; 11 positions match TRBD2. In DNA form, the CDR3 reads TGCGCCAGCAGAACTAGCGGGAGTTTCAATGAGCAGTTCTTC. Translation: CASRTSGSFNEQFF.